This is a list of T cell receptor beta chains from one sample in a study of blood T cells in healthy people across ages. TCRdb independently ran MiXCR on the 5' RACE reads; one entry per CDR3 protein. The table shows about a million distinct CDR3 sequences, with roughly 51% occurring only once. The sample was blood. The receptor set was obtained from a woman between 55 and 75 years old in good health. Both conserved end residues are part of each CDR3. Each record gives: J gene, clone size, D gene, V gene, CDR3 length, CDR3 protein, CDR3 DNA. The D gene is left open where the match is weak. Size values are once, few and many counts, or a class for expanded clones, and some rows have none.

TRBJ2-5	few	NA	TRBV7-2	15	CASSLLTRSQETQYF	TGTGCCAGCAGCTTACTAACGAGATCGCAAGAGACCCAGTACTTC
TRBJ2-7	NA	NA	TRBV9	15	CASSVDPYGGYEQYF	TGTGCCAGCAGCGTAGACCCTTACGGCGGGTACGAGCAGTACTTC
TRBJ2-1	few	TRBD1	TRBV5-5	16	CASSSGQGSSYNEQFF	TGTGCCAGCAGCTCTGGACAGGGGAGCTCCTACAATGAGCAGTTCTTC
TRBJ2-1	NA	NA	TRBV14	16	CASSQESLDWGGEQFF	TGTGCCAGCAGCCAAGAATCCCTGGACTGGGGCGGTGAGCAGTTCTTC
TRBJ1-2	NA	NA	TRBV9	12	CASSIQGRGYTF	TGTGCCAGCAGCATCCAGGGTCGTGGCTACACCTTC
TRBJ2-1	few	NA	TRBV29-1	15	CSVESGRPTYNEQFF	TGCAGCGTTGAAAGCGGCAGGCCCACGTACAATGAGCAGTTCTTC
TRBJ2-1	NA	NA	TRBV7-2	14	CASSLYGSYNEQFF	TGTGCCAGCAGCCTGTACGGATCCTACAATGAGCAGTTCTTC
TRBJ2-7	NA	NA	TRBV2	12	CASSSPGGFPYF	TGTGCCAGCAGTAGTCCAGGTGGCTTTCCGTACTTC
TRBJ2-7	NA	NA	TRBV29-1	11	CSVAEGTEQYF	TGCAGCGTCGCTGAGGGGACCGAGCAGTACTTC
TRBJ2-5	NA	TRBD2	TRBV7-2	16	CASSKHGTSSQETQYF	TGTGCCAGCAGCAAACACGGGACTAGCTCCCAAGAGACCCAGTACTTC
TRBJ2-7	NA	NA	TRBV20-1	14	CSASFGSGSYEQYF	TGCAGTGCTAGTTTCGGGAGTGGCTCCTACGAGCAGTACTTC
TRBJ2-3	few	TRBD2	TRBV24-1	17	CATSDLPSGRETDTQYF	TGTGCCACCAGTGATTTGCCTAGCGGGAGGGAGACAGATACGCAGTATTTT
TRBJ2-2	few	NA	TRBV2	12	CASSRGTGELFF	TGTGCCAGCAGTCGGGGCACCGGGGAGCTGTTTTTT
TRBJ2-7	few	NA	TRBV4-2	14	CASSQGGGLDEQYF	TGTGCCAGCAGCCAAGGGGGGGGCTTGGACGAGCAGTACTTC